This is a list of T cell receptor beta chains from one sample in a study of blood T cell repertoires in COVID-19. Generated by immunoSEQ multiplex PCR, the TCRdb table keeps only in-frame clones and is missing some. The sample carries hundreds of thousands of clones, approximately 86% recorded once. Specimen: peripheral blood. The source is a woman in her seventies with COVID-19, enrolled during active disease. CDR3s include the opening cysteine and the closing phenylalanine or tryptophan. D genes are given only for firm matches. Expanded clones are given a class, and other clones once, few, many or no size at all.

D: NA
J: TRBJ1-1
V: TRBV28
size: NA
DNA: TGTGCCAGCAGCCCCCCGCCGGCGGTGAACACTGAAGCTTTCTTT
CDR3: CASSPPPAVNTEAFF

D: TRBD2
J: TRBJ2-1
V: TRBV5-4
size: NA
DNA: TGTGCCAGCAGCCGGGAATGGGGCGGGGGGGCCATTAATGAGCAGTTCTTC
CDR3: CASSREWGGGAINEQFF

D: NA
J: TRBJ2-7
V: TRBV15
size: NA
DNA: TGTGCCACCAGCCCAGGGTGGGAGCAGTACTTC
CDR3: CATSPGWEQYF

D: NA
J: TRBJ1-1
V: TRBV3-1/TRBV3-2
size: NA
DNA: TGTGCCAGCAGCCGAGGTAGAGGCAGTACTGAAGCTTTCTTT
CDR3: CASSRGRGSTEAFF

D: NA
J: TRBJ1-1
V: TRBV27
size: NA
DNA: TGTGCCACAGGGGCACCAATGAACACTGAAGCTTTCTTT
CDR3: CATGAPMNTEAFF

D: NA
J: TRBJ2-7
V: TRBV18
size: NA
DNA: TGTGCCAGCTCACCAGGGACCCAGGGGTCCTACGAGCAGTACTTC
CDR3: CASSPGTQGSYEQYF

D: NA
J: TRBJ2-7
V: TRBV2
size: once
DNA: TGTGCCAGCGGCAGGGAAATCGGCGAGCAGTACTTC
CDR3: CASGREIGEQYF

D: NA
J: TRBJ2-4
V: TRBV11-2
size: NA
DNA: TGTGCCAGCAGCACCGAAAGACTCGTCGGGGTGCAGTACTTC
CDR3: CASSTERLVGVQYF

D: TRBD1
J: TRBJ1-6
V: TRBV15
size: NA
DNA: TGTGCCACCAGCAGAGGGGACAGTAATTCACCCCTCCACTTT
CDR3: CATSRGDSNSPLHF

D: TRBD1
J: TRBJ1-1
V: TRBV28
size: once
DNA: TGTGCCAGCAGTTCTCCCGACAGGGACAGCACTGAAGCTTTCTTT
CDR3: CASSSPDRDSTEAFF

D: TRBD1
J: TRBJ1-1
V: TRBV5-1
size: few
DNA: TGCGCCAGCAGCTTGGATTCACCCGGGACAGGCACTGAAGCTTTCTTT
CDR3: CASSLDSPGTGTEAFF

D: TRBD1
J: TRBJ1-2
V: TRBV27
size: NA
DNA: TGTGCCAGCGCCCGGCAGGGGGCTATTAACTATGGCTACACCTTC
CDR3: CASARQGAINYGYTF

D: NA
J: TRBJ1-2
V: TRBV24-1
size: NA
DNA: TGTGCCACCAGTGATCGGGGGTTTGGCTACACCTTC
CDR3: CATSDRGFGYTF

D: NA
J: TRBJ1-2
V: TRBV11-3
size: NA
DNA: TGTGCCAGCAGCTTAGATTGGAAAGGGGCCGAGGCTGGCTACACCTTC
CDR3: CASSLDWKGAEAGYTF

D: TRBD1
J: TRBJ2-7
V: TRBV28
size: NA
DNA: TGTGCCAGCACTCGTCGGACAGGAACGGGGGAGCAGTACTTC
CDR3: CASTRRTGTGEQYF

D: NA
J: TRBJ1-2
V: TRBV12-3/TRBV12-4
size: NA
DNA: TGTGCCAGCAGGCCAGGTGCCAACTATGGCTACACCTTC
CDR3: CASRPGANYGYTF

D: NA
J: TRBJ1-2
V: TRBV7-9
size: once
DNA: TGTGCCAGCAGCTTAGTGGGCAACTATGGCTACACCTTC
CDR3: CASSLVGNYGYTF

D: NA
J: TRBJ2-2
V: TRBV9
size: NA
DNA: TGTGCCAGCAGCTCCCAGGGACAGAACACCGGGGAGCTGTTTTTT
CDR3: CASSSQGQNTGELFF

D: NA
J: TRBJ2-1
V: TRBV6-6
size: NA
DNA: TGTGCCAGCAGTTACTTAGGGGGATATGAGCAGTTCTTC
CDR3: CASSYLGGYEQFF

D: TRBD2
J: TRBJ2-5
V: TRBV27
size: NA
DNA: TGTGCCAGCACGCCTTCTAGCGGGGAGGTAGAGACCCAGTACTTC
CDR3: CASTPSSGEVETQYF

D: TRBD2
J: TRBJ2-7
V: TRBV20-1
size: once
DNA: TGCAGTGCTAGTCCCTCGCCGGGGACTAGCGGGGGCGGCCACGAGCAGTACTTC
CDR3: CSASPSPGTSGGGHEQYF

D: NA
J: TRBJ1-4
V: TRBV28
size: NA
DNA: TGTGCCAGCAGTTTTCGGTGGCGGGCAAATGAAAAACTGTTTTTT
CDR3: CASSFRWRANEKLFF

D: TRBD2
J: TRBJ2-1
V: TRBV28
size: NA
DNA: TGTGCCAGCGATTCCGGGACTAGCGGAAACAATGAGCAGTTCTTC
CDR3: CASDSGTSGNNEQFF

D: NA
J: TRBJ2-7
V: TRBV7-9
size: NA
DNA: TGTGCCAGCAGCTATTCACAGGGCGAGCAGTACTTC
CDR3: CASSYSQGEQYF

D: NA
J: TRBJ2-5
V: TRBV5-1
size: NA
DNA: TGCGCCAGCAGCTTGGCTTGGGGCCTATCAGGAGAGACCCAGTACTTC
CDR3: CASSLAWGLSGETQYF

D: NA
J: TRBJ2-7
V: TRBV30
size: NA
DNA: TGTGCCTGGAGTCAGGCTTACGAGCAGTACTTC
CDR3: CAWSQAYEQYF

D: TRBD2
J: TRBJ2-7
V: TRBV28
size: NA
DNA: TGTGCCACCTTCCCAGCGGAGCGGGGGGACCTTACGAAGCAGTACTTC
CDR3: CATFPAERGDLTKQYF

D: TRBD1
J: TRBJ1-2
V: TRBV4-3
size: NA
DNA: TGCGCCAGCAGCCCAGCCGGGACAGGAGGGTATGGCTACACCTTC
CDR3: CASSPAGTGGYGYTF

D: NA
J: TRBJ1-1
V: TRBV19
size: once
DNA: TGTGCCAGTAGTACCCTAAACACTGAAGCTTTCTTT
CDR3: CASSTLNTEAFF

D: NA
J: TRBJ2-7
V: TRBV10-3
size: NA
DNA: TGTGCCATCAGTCATGGGTCCGGGGGGCTTTACGAGCAGTACTTC
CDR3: CAISHGSGGLYEQYF

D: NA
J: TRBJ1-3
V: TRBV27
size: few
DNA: TGTGCCAGCAGTTTCCACTCTGGAAACACCATATATTTT
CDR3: CASSFHSGNTIYF

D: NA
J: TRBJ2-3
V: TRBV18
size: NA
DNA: TGTGCCAGCTCACCACTCGATAGCGCCACAGATACGCAGTATTTT
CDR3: CASSPLDSATDTQYF

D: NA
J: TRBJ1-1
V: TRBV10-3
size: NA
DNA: TGTGCCATCAGTGACAGGGAAGGGATCACTGAAGCTTTCTTT
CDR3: CAISDREGITEAFF

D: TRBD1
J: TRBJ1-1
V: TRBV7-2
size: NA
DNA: TGTGCCAGCAGCTCCTGGACAGGGTCGGACACTGAAGCTTTCTTT
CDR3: CASSSWTGSDTEAFF

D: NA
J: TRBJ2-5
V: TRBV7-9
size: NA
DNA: TGTGCCAGCAGCTCCCCCATAGTAGCGGTCGAAGAGACCCAGTACTTC
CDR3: CASSSPIVAVEETQYF

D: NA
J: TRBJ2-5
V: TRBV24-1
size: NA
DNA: TGTGCCACCAGTGATGGAGTCTTAGAGACCCAGTACTTC
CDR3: CATSDGVLETQYF

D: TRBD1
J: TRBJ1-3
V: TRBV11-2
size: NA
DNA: TGTGCCAGCAGCGTGGACAGGGAGTATGGAAACACCATATATTTT
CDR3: CASSVDREYGNTIYF

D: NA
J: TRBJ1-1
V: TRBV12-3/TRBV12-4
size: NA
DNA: TGTGCCAGCAGTCCGACACGGAACACTGAAGCTTTCTTT
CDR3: CASSPTRNTEAFF

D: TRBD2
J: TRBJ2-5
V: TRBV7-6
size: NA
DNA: TGTGCCAGCAGCTCCCGACTAGCGGAGACACAAGAGACCCAGTACTTC
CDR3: CASSSRLAETQETQYF

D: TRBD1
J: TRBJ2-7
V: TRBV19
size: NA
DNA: TGTGCCAGTAGTATAACGGGCAGGGGGTACGAGCAGTACTTC
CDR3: CASSITGRGYEQYF

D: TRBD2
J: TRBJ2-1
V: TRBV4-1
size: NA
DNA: TGCGCCAGCAGCCAAGTTCTCCTAGCGGGGGGGCCGAACAATGAGCAGTTCTTC
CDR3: CASSQVLLAGGPNNEQFF

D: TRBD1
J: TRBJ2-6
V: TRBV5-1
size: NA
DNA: TGCGCCAGCAGCCCCCAGGGGGTGGGTGGTGACGTCCTGACTTTC
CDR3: CASSPQGVGGDVLTF

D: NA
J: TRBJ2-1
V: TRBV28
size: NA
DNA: TGTGCCAGCAGTTTGTTGCAGGGGAAGAATGAGCAGTTCTTC
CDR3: CASSLLQGKNEQFF

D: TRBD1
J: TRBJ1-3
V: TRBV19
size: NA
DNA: TGTGCCAGTAGTCCAGGGGACAGGCGAGGGAACACCATATATTTT
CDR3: CASSPGDRRGNTIYF

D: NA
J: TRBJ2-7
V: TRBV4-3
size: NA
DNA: TGCGCCAGCAGCCGCTCATCGGGGGGCAACGAGCAGTACTTC
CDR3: CASSRSSGGNEQYF

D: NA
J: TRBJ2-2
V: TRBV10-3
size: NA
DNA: TGTGCCATCAGAAGCCCTGATCGCACCGGGGAGCTGTTTTTT
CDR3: CAIRSPDRTGELFF

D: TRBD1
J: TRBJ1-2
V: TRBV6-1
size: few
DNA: TGTGCCAGCAGTGAAAACCACGGACAGGCCTATGGCTACACCTTC
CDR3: CASSENHGQAYGYTF

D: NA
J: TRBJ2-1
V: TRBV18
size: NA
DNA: TGTGCCAGCTCATCGACTAGTTTCAATGAGCAGTTCTTC
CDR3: CASSSTSFNEQFF

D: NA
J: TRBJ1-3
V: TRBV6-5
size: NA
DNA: TGTGCCAGCAGAACCCGGGGCTCTGGAAACACCATATATTTT
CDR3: CASRTRGSGNTIYF

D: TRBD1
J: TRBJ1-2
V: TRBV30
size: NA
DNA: TGTGCCTGGAGTCCGGGACAGGGGATCTATGGCTACACCTTC
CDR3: CAWSPGQGIYGYTF